The entry below describes one T cell receptor beta chain. Its antigen is unidentified. The sample belongs to a study of early stage breast cancer tumors. The CDR3 runs to 14 residues. Trimming at V came to 4 bases and at J to 7 bases, leaving 7 bases not matched to a gene. Germline values: CDR1 SGHVS, CDR2 FQNEAQ. Each sample had two DNA replicates, 0.5 ug blood or roughly 1.5 ug tissue. Repertoires were generated with immunoSEQ multiplex PCR, while TCRdb's copy carries only in-frame clones and drops some. This repertoire shows approximately 31,000 clones, roughly 80% found once; its top ten account for 10%. Regarding the study as a whole: Compared with adjacent normal breast, tumors showed about 2.5-fold denser, more clonal T cells. Tumor and normal breast were distinguished via blood comparison in most of the 16 patients.

This receptor was obtained from a person aged 25 to 40 with breast cancer. This chain links TRBV7-8 with TRBJ1-1; TRBD1 matches 9 bases. The sample comprised breast tumor tissue. CDR3 protein: CASSSVQGAIEAFF. The CDR3 DNA is TGTGCCAGCAGCTCAGTACAGGGGGCAATTGAAGCTTTCTTT.